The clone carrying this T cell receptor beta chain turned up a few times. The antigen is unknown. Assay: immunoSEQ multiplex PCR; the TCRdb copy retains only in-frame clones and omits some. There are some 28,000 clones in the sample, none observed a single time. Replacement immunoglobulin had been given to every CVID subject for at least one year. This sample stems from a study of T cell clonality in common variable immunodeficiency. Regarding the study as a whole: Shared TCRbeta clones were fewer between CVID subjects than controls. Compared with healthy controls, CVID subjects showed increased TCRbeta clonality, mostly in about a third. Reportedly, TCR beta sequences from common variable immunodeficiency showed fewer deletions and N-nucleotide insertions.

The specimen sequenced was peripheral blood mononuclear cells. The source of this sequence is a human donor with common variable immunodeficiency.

The CDR3 DNA, read in part, is TGTGCCACCGGCGGGAGTGAG. Translating gives CATGGSE. Given in full, the CDR3 is CATGGSEQFF. The V call is TRBV6-2 or TRBV6-3, the J call TRBJ2-1; 7 bases are shared with TRBD2. The read is 3 residues too short to cover the CDR3 end, so that end is filled in from the germline J gene. The germline CDR1 and CDR2 sequences are MNHEY and SVGEGT. J gave up 9 bases and V 10 bases, and 3 bases lay outside the gene matches. The CDR3 contains 10 residues.